The 2 T cell receptor beta chains below were found in one sample sequenced in a study of early T cells in non-severe SARS-CoV-2 infection. MiXCR, run by TCRdb on the 5' RACE reads, gives a single entry per CDR3 protein. The sample records 55,000 to 70,000 distinct CDR3 sequences, 5.5% to 6.5% being singletons. Sequencing was carried out using whole blood. The receptors were gathered from an adult who was a healthcare worker with PCR-confirmed SARS-CoV-2 infection or an uninfected control (not recorded which).

In its sample, this clonotype was seen many times. This chain uses TRBV20-1 with TRBJ1-2; TRBD1 matches 8 bases. The CDR3 sequence is 15 residues long. Trimming removed 5 bases from V and 0 bases from J; junction bases left unmatched: 8. CDR1 is DFQATT and CDR2 is SNEGSKA in the germline V gene (reference sequence). The DNA for the CDR3 is TGCAGTGCTGTAGACAGGGGCGAAGCTAACTATGGCTACACCTTC. Protein product: CSAVDRGEANYGYTF.

This clonotype showed up many times. The J gene is TRBJ1-5, the V gene TRBV14; D is undetermined. The CDR3 is 17 residues long. Germline CDR1 reads SGHDN; CDR2 reads FVKESK. Trimming shortened V by 1 base and J by 2 bases, and 15 bases separated the two germline ends. The CDR3 here is CASSQVGSPRGNQPQHF. CDR3 nucleotide sequence: TGTGCCAGCAGCCAAGTAGGCAGCCCCAGAGGCAATCAGCCCCAGCATTTT.